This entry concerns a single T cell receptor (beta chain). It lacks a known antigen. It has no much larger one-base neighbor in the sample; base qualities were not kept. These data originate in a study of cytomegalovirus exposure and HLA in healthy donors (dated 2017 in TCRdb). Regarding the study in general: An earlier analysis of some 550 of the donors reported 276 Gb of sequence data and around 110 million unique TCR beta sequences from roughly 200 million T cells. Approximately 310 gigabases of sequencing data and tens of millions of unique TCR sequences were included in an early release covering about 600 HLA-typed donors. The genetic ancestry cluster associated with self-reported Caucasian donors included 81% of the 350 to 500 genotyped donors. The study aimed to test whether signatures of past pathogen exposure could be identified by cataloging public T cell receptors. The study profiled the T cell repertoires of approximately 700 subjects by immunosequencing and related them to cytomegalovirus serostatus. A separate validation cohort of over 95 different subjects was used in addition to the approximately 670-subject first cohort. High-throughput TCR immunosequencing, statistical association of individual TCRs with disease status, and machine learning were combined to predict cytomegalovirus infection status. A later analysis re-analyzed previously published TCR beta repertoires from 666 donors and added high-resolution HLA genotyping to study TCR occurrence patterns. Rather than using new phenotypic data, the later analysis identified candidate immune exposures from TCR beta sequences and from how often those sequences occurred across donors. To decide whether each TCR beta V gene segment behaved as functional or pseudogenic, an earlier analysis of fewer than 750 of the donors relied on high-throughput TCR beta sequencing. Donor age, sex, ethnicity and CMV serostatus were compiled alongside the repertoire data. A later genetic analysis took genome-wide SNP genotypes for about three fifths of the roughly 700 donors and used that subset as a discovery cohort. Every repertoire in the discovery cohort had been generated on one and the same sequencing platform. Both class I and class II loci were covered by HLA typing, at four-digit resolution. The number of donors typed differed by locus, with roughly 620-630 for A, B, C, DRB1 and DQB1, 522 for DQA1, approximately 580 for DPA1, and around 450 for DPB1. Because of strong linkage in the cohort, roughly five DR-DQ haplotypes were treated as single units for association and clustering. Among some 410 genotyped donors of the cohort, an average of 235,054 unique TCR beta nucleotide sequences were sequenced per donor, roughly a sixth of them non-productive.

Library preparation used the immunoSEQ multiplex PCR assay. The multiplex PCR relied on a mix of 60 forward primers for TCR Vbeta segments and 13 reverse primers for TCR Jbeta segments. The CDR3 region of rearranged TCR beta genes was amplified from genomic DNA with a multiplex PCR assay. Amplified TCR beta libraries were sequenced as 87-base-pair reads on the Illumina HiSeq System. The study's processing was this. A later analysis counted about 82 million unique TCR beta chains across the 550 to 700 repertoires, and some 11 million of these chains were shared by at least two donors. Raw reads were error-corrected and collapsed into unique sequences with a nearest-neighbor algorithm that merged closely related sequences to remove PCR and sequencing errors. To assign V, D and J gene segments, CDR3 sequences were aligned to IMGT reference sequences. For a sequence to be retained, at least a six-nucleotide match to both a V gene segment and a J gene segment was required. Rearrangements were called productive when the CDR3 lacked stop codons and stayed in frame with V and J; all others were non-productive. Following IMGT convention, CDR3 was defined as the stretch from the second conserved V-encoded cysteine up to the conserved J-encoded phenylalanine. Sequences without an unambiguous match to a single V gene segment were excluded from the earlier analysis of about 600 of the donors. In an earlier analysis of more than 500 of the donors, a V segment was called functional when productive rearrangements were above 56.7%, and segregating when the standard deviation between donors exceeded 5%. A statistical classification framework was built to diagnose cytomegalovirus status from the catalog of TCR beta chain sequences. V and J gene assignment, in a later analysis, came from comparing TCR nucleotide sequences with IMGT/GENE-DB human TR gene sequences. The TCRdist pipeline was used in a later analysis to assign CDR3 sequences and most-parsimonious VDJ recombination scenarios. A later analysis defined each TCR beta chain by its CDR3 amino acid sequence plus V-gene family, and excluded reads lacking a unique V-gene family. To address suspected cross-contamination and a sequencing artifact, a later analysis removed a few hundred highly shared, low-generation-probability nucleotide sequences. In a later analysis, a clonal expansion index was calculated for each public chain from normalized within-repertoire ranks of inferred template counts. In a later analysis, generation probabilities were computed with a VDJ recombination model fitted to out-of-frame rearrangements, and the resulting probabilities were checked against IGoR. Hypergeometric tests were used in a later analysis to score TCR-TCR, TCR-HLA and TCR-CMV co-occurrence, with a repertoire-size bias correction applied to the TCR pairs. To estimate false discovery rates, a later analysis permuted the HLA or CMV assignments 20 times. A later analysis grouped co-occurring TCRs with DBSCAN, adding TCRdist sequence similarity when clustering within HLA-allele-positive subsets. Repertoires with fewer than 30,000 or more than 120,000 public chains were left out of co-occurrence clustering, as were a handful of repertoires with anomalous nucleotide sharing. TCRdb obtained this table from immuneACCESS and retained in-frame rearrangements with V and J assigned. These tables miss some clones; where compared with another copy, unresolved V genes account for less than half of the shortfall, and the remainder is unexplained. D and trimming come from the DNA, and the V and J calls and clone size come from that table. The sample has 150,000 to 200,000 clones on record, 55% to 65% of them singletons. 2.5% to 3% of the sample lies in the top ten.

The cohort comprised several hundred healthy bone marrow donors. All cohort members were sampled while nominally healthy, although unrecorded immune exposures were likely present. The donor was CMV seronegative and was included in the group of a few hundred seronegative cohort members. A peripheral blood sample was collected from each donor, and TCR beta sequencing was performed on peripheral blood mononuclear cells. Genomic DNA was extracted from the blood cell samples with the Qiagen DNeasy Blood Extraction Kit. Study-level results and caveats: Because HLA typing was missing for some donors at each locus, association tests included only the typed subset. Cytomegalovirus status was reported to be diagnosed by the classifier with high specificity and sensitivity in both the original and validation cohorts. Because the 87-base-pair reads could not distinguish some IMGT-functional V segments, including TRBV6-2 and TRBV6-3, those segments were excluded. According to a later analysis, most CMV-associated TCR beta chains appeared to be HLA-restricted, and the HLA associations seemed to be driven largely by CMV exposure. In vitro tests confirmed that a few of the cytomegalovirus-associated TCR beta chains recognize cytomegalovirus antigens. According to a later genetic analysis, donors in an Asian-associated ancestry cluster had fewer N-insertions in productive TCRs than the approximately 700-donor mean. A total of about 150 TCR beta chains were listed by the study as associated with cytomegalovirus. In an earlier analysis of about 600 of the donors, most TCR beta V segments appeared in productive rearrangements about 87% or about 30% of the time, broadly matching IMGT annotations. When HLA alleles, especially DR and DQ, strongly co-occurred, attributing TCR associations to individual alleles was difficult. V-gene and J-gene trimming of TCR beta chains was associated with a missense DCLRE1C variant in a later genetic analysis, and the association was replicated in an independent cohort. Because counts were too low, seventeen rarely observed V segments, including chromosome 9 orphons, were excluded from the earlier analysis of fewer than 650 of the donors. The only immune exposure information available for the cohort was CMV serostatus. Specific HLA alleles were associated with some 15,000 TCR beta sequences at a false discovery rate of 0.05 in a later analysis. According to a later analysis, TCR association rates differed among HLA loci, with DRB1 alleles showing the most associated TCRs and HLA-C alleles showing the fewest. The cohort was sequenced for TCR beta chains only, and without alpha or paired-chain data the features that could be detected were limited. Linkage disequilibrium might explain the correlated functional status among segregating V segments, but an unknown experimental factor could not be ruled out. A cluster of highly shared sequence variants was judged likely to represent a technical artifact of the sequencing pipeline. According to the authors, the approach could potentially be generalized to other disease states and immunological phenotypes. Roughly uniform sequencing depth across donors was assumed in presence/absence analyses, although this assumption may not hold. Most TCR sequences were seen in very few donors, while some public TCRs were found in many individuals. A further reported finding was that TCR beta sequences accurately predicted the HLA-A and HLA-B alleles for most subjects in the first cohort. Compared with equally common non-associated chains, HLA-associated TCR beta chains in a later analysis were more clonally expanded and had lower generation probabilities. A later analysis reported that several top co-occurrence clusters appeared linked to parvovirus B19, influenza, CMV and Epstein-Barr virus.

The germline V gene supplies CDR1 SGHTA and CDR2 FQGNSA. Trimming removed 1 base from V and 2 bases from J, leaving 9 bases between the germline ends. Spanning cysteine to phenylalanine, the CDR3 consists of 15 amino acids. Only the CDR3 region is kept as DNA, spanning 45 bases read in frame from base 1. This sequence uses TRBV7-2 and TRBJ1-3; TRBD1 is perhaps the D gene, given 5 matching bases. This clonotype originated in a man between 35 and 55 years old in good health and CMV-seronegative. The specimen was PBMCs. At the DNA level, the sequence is TGTGCCAGCAGCTTAGGAGCGGGGCCTGGAAACACCATATATTTT. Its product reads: CASSLGAGPGNTIYF.